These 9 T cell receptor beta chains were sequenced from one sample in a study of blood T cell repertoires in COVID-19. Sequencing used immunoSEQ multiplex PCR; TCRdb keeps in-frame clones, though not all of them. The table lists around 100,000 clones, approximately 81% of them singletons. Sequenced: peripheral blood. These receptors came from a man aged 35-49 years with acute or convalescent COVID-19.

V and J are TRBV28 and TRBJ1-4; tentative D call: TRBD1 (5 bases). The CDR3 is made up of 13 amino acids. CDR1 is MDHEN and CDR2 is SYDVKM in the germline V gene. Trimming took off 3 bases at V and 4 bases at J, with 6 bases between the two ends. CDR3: CASSLGRNEKLFF. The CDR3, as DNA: TGTGCCAGCAGTTTGGGGCGTAATGAAAAACTGTTTTTT.

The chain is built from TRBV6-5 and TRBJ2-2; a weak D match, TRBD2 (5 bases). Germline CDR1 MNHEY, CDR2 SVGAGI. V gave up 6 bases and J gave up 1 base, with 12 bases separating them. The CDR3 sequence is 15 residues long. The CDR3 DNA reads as TGTGCCAGCAGGAAGGACTTCCTGAACACCGGGGAGCTGTTTTTT. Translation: CASRKDFLNTGELFF.

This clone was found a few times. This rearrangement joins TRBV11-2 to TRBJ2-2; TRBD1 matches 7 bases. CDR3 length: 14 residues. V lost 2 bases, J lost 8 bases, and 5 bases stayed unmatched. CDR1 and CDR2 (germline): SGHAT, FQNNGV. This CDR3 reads CASSLWTGPGELFF. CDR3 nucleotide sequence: TGTGCCAGCAGCTTATGGACAGGCCCTGGGGAGCTGTTTTTT.

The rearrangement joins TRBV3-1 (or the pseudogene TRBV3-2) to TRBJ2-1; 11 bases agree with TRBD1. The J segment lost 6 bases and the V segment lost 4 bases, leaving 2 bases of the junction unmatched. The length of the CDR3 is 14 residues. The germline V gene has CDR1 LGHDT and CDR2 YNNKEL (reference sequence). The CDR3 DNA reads TGTGCCAGCAGCCGTGGGACAGGGGGCAATGAGCAGTTCTTC. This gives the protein CASSRGTGGNEQFF.

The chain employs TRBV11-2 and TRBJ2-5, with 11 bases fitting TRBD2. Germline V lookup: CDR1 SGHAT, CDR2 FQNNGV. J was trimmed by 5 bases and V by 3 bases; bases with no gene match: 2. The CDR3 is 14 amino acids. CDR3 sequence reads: CASSFTSGSETQYF. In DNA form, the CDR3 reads TGTGCCAGCAGCTTTACTAGCGGGAGCGAGACCCAGTACTTC.

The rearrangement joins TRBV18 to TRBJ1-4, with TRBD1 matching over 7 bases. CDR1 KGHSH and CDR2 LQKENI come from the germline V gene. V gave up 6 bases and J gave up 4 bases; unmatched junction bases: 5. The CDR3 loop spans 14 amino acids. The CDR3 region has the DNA TGTGCCAGCTCCTGGACAGGAAGTAATGAAAAACTGTTTTTT. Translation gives CASSWTGSNEKLFF.

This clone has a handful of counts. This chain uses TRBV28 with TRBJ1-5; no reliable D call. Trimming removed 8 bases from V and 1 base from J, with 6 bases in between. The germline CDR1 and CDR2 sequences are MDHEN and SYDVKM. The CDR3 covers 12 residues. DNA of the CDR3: TGTGCCAGCCTCGGGAGCAATCAGCCCCAGCATTTT. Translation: CASLGSNQPQHF.

This CDR3 reads CASSSGLYSYEQYF. CDR3 bases: TGCGCCAGCAGCTCCGGACTATACTCCTACGAGCAGTACTTC. The chain recombines TRBV5-1 with TRBJ2-7; possible D gene TRBD2, 6 bases. This CDR3 contains 14 residues. Trimming removed 3 bases from V and 0 bases from J, with 10 bases in between. Germline V gene lookup returns CDR1 SGHRS and CDR2 YFSETQ.

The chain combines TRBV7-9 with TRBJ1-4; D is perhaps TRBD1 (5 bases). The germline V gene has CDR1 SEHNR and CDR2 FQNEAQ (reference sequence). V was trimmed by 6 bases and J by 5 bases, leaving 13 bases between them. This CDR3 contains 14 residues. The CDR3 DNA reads TGTGCCAGCAGTCCCGGGGGGTTAAATGAAAAACTGTTTTTT. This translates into CASSPGGLNEKLFF.